Below, 32 T cell receptor beta chains from the same sample are listed, as sequenced in a study of blood T cell repertoires in COVID-19. Data came from immunoSEQ multiplex PCR; TCRdb stores just in-frame clones and leaves some out. In the table there are around 70,000 clones, roughly 81% of which are singletons. Specimen: peripheral blood. The source of these receptors is a woman in her 70s with acute or convalescent COVID-19.

The chain employs TRBV7-9 and TRBJ2-2; 8 nucleotides match TRBD2. CDR1 SEHNR and CDR2 FQNEAQ come from the germline V gene (reference sequence). This CDR3 spans 17 amino acids. The ends lost 3 bases at V and 3 bases at J; junction bases unmatched: 9. The CDR3 loop reads CASSFPRGAGDTGELFF. In DNA form, the CDR3 reads TGTGCCAGCAGCTTTCCAAGGGGAGCGGGAGACACCGGGGAGCTGTTTTTT.

The chain joins TRBV19 to TRBJ2-5, with 9 bases aligning to TRBD2. This CDR3 has 15 residues. V lost 5 bases and J lost 5; bases outside the gene matches: 9. The germline V gene encodes CDR1 LNHDA and CDR2 SQIVND (reference sequence). DNA of the CDR3: TGTGCCAGTAGTGAATTAGCGGGAGTAGGGGAGACCCAGTACTTC. Its protein product is CASSELAGVGETQYF.

This chain links TRBV28 with TRBJ1-5, with TRBD1 as a possible D gene (6 bases). V was cut by 4 bases and J by 2 bases, with 12 bases left in between. From germline, CDR1 is MDHEN and CDR2 SYDVKM. The CDR3 contains 15 residues. The CDR3 sequence is CASSYGQRGNQPQHF. The CDR3, as DNA: TGTGCCAGCAGTTACGGACAGAGGGGCAATCAGCCCCAGCATTTT.

The table lists this clone with a count of one. The genes are TRBV11-2 and TRBJ2-2, with 7 positions matching TRBD1. V lost 5 bases, J lost 6 bases, and 6 bases stayed unmatched. Per germline, CDR1 SGHAT and CDR2 FQNNGV. This CDR3 is built from 14 residues. CDR3 in DNA: TGTGCCAGCAGCACATCACAGGGGCCCGGGGAGCTGTTTTTT. Amino acids: CASSTSQGPGELFF.

The rearrangement uses TRBV6-5 and TRBJ1-3, with a possible D match to TRBD1 (5 bases). This CDR3 has 15 amino acids. The germline V gene has CDR1 MNHEY and CDR2 SVGAGI. V lost 5 bases and J 4 bases, leaving 15 bases between the germline ends. The CDR3 nucleotides are TGTGCCAGCAGTCGGACGGAGAAGGGGGGAAACACCATATATTTT. Translated, it gives CASSRTEKGGNTIYF.

This rearrangement joins TRBV29-1 to TRBJ2-3; TRBD1 agrees at 8 bases. Trimming cost V 4 bases and J 1 base; bases outside gene matches: 1. Germline V gene sequence: CDR1 SQVTM, CDR2 ANQGSEA. The CDR3 length is 13 residues. CDR3 DNA: TGCAGCGTTGTGGGACAGGGCACAGATACGCAGTATTTT. This gives the protein CSVVGQGTDTQYF.

This clone was picked up a small number of times. The rearrangement links TRBV2 to TRBJ1-2; TRBD1 matches 9 bases. Germline CDR1 is SNHLY and CDR2 is FYNNEI. The CDR3 runs to 15 residues. The V gene end was trimmed by 6 bases and the J gene end by 1 base; junction bases not matched to a gene: 6. The CDR3 reads CASRSDRGINYGYTF. CDR3 in DNA: TGTGCCAGCAGGTCGGACAGGGGAATTAACTATGGCTACACCTTC.

The rearrangement uses TRBV30 and TRBJ2-5, with TRBD1 as a possible D gene (5 bases). Trimming stripped 0 bases from V and 4 bases from J, with 9 bases between. CDR3 length: 13 residues. The V gene's germline CDR1 is GTSNPN and CDR2 SVGIG (reference sequence). The CDR3 sequence is CAWSVHRRETQYF. Here the CDR3 DNA reads TGTGCCTGGAGTGTACACAGGAGAGAGACCCAGTACTTC.

This clone has a single count. The chain has TRBV7-2 and TRBJ2-3; 13 nucleotides agree with TRBD2. Per germline, CDR1 SGHTA and CDR2 FQGNSA. This CDR3 is built from 16 residues. The V gene end was trimmed by 4 bases and the J gene end by 5 bases; junction bases not matched to a gene: 6. The CDR3 coding sequence is TGTGCCAGCAGCTCTTGGACTAGCGGGGGCCTAGATACGCAGTATTTT. It codes for CASSSWTSGGLDTQYF.

This sequence joins TRBV5-1 and TRBJ2-5, with D possibly TRBD2 on 5 matching bases. There are 16 residues in the CDR3. Per the germline V gene, CDR1 is SGHRS and CDR2 is YFSETQ. V lost 3 bases and J 2 bases, leaving 17 bases between the germline ends. CDR3 sequence (DNA): TGCGCCAGCAGCTCCGGACTCATCAGTTCGCAAGAGACCCAGTACTTC. Protein: CASSSGLISSQETQYF.

The chain carries TRBV7-8 and TRBJ2-5; weak D call: TRBD2 (6 bases). Trimming took off 4 bases at V and 3 bases at J, with 9 bases between the two ends. Germline CDR1 is SGHVS and CDR2 is FQNEAQ. This CDR3 has 13 amino acids. The CDR3 loop is CASSWRTKETQYF. DNA of the CDR3: TGTGCCAGCAGCTGGAGGACTAAAGAGACCCAGTACTTC.

The rearrangement uses TRBV27 and TRBJ1-6, with unresolved D. The V gene lost 4 bases and the J gene lost 0 bases, with 16 bases spanning the gap. Germline CDR1 and CDR2: MNHEY and SMNVEV (reference sequence). This CDR3 region has 18 residues. CDR3 sequence: CASSSWTFDSSYNSPLHF. The CDR3 nucleotides read TGTGCCAGCAGTTCCTGGACTTTTGATAGCTCCTATAATTCACCCCTCCACTTT.

The chain has TRBV12-3 or TRBV12-4 and TRBJ1-3, with 7 bases that match TRBD1. Germline trimming cut 6 bases from V and 5 bases from J; bases unmatched to any gene: 4. The CDR3 loop spans 13 amino acids. The CDR3 loop reads CASSRQGRNTIYF. Written as DNA, the CDR3 is TGTGCCAGCAGCCGACAGGGTCGAAACACCATATATTTT.

The chain links TRBV11-3 to TRBJ1-1; D possibly corresponds to TRBD1 (5 bases). V lost 1 base and J 5 bases, leaving 11 bases between the germline ends. Germline loops: CDR1 SGHNT, CDR2 YENEEA. This CDR3 contains 14 residues. The CDR3 loop reads CASSLVGGGTEAFF. The CDR3 region has the DNA TGTGCCAGCAGCTTAGTGGGGGGAGGTACTGAAGCTTTCTTT.

This clone was picked up one time. The chain recombines TRBV19 with TRBJ1-2; TRBD1 matches 10 bases. Trimming took 5 bases from V and 10 from J; bases not matched to a gene: 13. This CDR3 spans 15 amino acids. In germline, CDR1 is LNHDA, CDR2 SQIVND (reference sequence). CDR3 residues: CASSLPRTGGYNYTF. CDR3 sequence (DNA): TGTGCCAGTAGTCTCCCTCGGACAGGGGGATACAACTACACCTTC.

The genes are TRBV6-5 and TRBJ1-5; tentatively, D is TRBD1 (6 bases). The germline gives CDR1 MNHEY, CDR2 SVGAGI. The CDR3 has 15 amino acids. Trimming cost V 6 bases and J 4 bases, with 16 bases left between them. CDR3 amino acids: CASSLGRGGNQPQHF. The CDR3, as DNA: TGTGCCAGCAGCCTAGGGAGAGGGGGTAATCAGCCCCAGCATTTT.

The chain uses TRBV4-2 and TRBJ1-3; D uncertain. This CDR3 contains 15 residues. The germline V gene encodes CDR1 LGHNA and CDR2 YNFKEQ. V lost 4 bases, J lost 1 base, and 11 bases lay in between. The CDR3 protein is CASSPRSGSGNTIYF. The CDR3 DNA sequence: TGTGCCAGCAGCCCCCGTTCGGGTTCTGGAAACACCATATATTTT.

The rearrangement uses TRBV5-1 and TRBJ2-3; maybe TRBD2 (6 bases). Germline loops: CDR1 SGHRS, CDR2 YFSETQ. This CDR3 has 18 residues. The germline V and J ends were trimmed by 8 bases and 2 bases, with 27 bases remaining between them. Here the CDR3 DNA reads TGCGCCAGACCCCGTACGGGAGTAGGTGGGATCGTCACAGATACGCAGTATTTT. Translated, it gives CARPRTGVGGIVTDTQYF. Looking up the rest from reference TRBV5-1 and TRBJ2-3 gives the full variable domain: KAGVTQTPRYLIKTRGQQVTLSCSPISGHRSVSWYQQTPGQGLQFLFEYFSETQRNKGNFPGRFSGRQFSNSRSEMNVSTLELGDSALYLCARPRTGVGGIVTDTQYFGPGTRLTVL.

This chain joins TRBV7-8 and TRBJ2-5; 9 positions agree with TRBD1. Trimming took 5 bases from V and 4 from J; bases not matched to a gene: 5. This CDR3 is built from 14 residues. Germline V gene sequence: CDR1 SGHVS, CDR2 FQNEAQ. The CDR3 DNA follows: TGTGCCAGCAGCGTGGACAGGGGAAGAGAGACCCAGTACTTC. Translation: CASSVDRGRETQYF.

The gene calls are TRBV23-1 and TRBJ2-7, with D perhaps TRBD1 (6 bases). Being an ORF, TRBV23-1 has a function that is uncertain. V was clipped by 2 bases and J by 6 bases, with 11 bases between them. The CDR3 spans 13 residues. The DNA for the CDR3 is TGCGCCAGCAGTCAACCCAGCAGGGGCGAGCAGTACTTC. Its protein product is CASSQPSRGEQYF.

In its sample, this clone was seen a few times. J is TRBJ2-7 and V is TRBV15; 12 bases align to TRBD2. This CDR3 has 14 residues. The trim removed 4 bases at V and 7 bases at J, leaving 5 bases unmatched. In germline, CDR1 is LNHNV, CDR2 YYDKDF (reference sequence). In DNA, the CDR3 is TGTGCCACCAGCACTAGGACTAGCGGGAATGAGCAGTACTTC. Its protein product is CATSTRTSGNEQYF.

The rearrangement joins TRBV28 to TRBJ1-1; D gene uncertain. Germline V gene sequence: CDR1 MDHEN, CDR2 SYDVKM. This CDR3 region has 13 residues. V shed 5 bases and J shed 0 bases, with 7 bases lying between them. CDR3 sequence: CASSITVNTEAFF. The CDR3 DNA reads as TGTGCCAGCAGTATAACAGTGAACACTGAAGCTTTCTTT.

This chain connects TRBV6-5 to TRBJ1-4; maybe TRBD1 (5 bases). The CDR3 has 14 residues. V was shortened by 6 bases and J by 3 bases, with 11 bases between the two germline ends. Germline V gene lookup returns CDR1 MNHEY and CDR2 SVGAGI. This CDR3 reads CASREGTANEKLFF. In nucleotides, the CDR3 is TGTGCCAGCAGGGAGGGGACGGCTAATGAAAAACTGTTTTTT.

The chain carries TRBV28 and TRBJ1-2; 9 bases fit TRBD1. The J segment lost 5 bases and the V segment lost 8 bases, leaving 3 bases of the junction unmatched. Germline V gene sequence: CDR1 MDHEN, CDR2 SYDVKM. CDR3 size: 12 residues. The CDR3 spells CASGTGSYGYTF. The CDR3 DNA sequence: TGTGCCAGCGGGACAGGGTCTTATGGCTACACCTTC.

The chain recombines TRBV28 with TRBJ2-1, with 15 bases fitting TRBD2. CDR1 and CDR2 (germline): MDHEN, SYDVKM. Germline trimming cut 3 bases from V and 7 bases from J; bases unmatched to any gene: 16. CDR3 length: 20 amino acids. The CDR3 DNA reads as TGTGCCAGCAGTTTCCGACAAACCTTACTCGGGACTAGCGGGAGGAATGAGCAGTTCTTC. Amino acids: CASSFRQTLLGTSGRNEQFF.

This chain links TRBV4-1 with TRBJ1-2, with 7 bases fitting TRBD1. The CDR3 consists of 13 residues. The trim removed 4 bases at V and 1 base at J, leaving 0 bases unmatched. Looked up from germline, CDR1 is MGHRA and CDR2 is YSYEKL. The CDR3: CASSRDSNYGYTF. The CDR3 DNA reads TGCGCCAGCAGCCGGGACAGTAACTATGGCTACACCTTC.

This clone has only one observation. The gene calls are TRBV14 and TRBJ2-3; maybe TRBD2 (5 bases). V lost 1 base to trimming and J lost 0 bases, with 17 bases between them. Germline V gives CDR1 SGHDN, CDR2 FVKESK. The CDR3 length is 18 residues. The chain's CDR3 is CASSQGDGFKRSTDTQYF. CDR3 in DNA: TGTGCCAGCAGCCAAGGAGACGGGTTTAAGCGGAGCACAGATACGCAGTATTTT. Using reference TRBV14 and TRBJ2-3 for the parts outside the CDR3, the full variable domain is EAGVTQFPSHSVIEKGQTVTLRCDPISGHDNLYWYRRVMGKEIKFLLHFVKESKQDESGMPNNRFLAERTGGTYSTLKVQPAELEDSGVYFCASSQGDGFKRSTDTQYFGPGTRLTVL.

The gene calls are TRBV28 and TRBJ2-1; 7 nucleotides line up with TRBD1. CDR1 and CDR2 (germline): MDHEN, SYDVKM. The V and J ends lost 4 bases and 4 bases, in that order; junction bases with no gene match: 4. This CDR3 region has 14 residues. The CDR3 sequence is CASSSPGQYNEQFF. The CDR3 DNA is TGTGCCAGCAGTTCACCGGGACAGTACAATGAGCAGTTCTTC.

The chain couples TRBV9 to TRBJ2-4; the D gene is possibly TRBD2 (6 bases). This CDR3 comprises 15 residues. Germline loops: CDR1 SGDLS, CDR2 YYNGEE. Deletions cut 0 bases from V and 8 bases from J, with 15 bases between. CDR3 in amino acids: CASSVDGTGVDIQYF. DNA of the CDR3: TGTGCCAGCAGCGTAGATGGGACTGGGGTTGACATTCAGTACTTC.

This clone was detected only once. The rearrangement joins TRBV7-2 to TRBJ2-2; TRBD2 aligns across 10 bases. The CDR3 totals 15 residues. V was pared by 4 bases and J by 5 bases, with 4 bases of the junction left unmatched. CDR1 and CDR2 (germline): SGHTA, FQGNSA. The CDR3 DNA follows: TGTGCCAGCAGCTCCAGCGGGAGGGGGACCGGGGAGCTGTTTTTT. Protein product: CASSSSGRGTGELFF.

The chain employs TRBV9 and TRBJ1-1; weak D call: TRBD1 (5 bases). Germline V CDR1 and CDR2: SGDLS, YYNGEE. Trimming pared 0 bases from V and 4 bases from J, leaving 13 bases between. The CDR3 runs 15 residues. The CDR3 region is CASSVGGAGGTEAFF. The CDR3 DNA follows: TGTGCCAGCAGCGTAGGTGGGGCGGGAGGCACTGAAGCTTTCTTT.

In regard to this clone: The sample contains more than one DNA sequence encoding this CDR3. As DNA, the CDR3 is TGCGCCAGCAGCTTGTGGGGGGTGAACACTGAAGCTTTCTTT. Translating gives CASSLWGVNTEAFF. V gene TRBV5-1 combines with J gene TRBJ1-1, with TRBD1 as a possible D gene (5 bases). CDR3 length equals 14 residues. The ends were cut back, 1 base at V and 0 bases at J, with 7 bases in the middle. CDR1 is SGHRS and CDR2 is YFSETQ in the germline V gene.